These 9 T cell receptor beta chains share one sample of origin, sequenced in a study of CD8 T cells in Susac syndrome. The RNA input was roughly 0.45 to 1 ug, and it was reverse transcribed with random hexamers. MiXCR, run by TCRdb on the immunoSEQ multiplex PCR reads, gives a single entry per CDR3 protein. The data hold approximately 130,000 distinct CDR3 sequences, with 91% observed a single time. The material sequenced was CD8+ T cells from PBMCs. These receptors were obtained from a human donor with multiple sclerosis.

DNA for the CDR3: TGCAGTGCTAGACAGGACACGAATCAGCCCCAGCATTTT. Residues: CSARQDTNQPQHF. The rearrangement uses TRBV20-1 and TRBJ1-5; perhaps TRBD1 as D (5 bases). This CDR3 region has 13 residues. With 2 bases removed from V and 4 bases from J, the gap between germline ends came to 9 bases. The germline V gene has CDR1 DFQATT and CDR2 SNEGSKA (reference sequence).

V is TRBV30 and J is TRBJ2-1; 12 nucleotides match TRBD2. V lost 8 bases to trimming and J lost 5 bases; unmatched junction nucleotides: 4. In germline, CDR1 is GTSNPN, CDR2 SVGIG (reference sequence). The CDR3 spans 13 residues. The CDR3: CAGTSGSHNEQFF. CDR3 nucleotides: TGTGCCGGGACTAGCGGGTCTCACAATGAGCAGTTCTTC.

A note on this clonotype: Relative to the germline gene, one junction end is altered; a read error may explain this. The genes are TRBV10-3 and TRBJ1-4; D uncertain. This CDR3 contains 17 residues. Germline V gives CDR1 ENHRY, CDR2 SYGVKD. CDR3 amino acids: CAISESLSQGFFEKLFF. The CDR3 bases are TGTGCCATCAGCGAGTCCCTCTCTCAAGGGTTTTTTGAAAAACTGTTTTTT.

V gene TRBV20-1 combines with J gene TRBJ2-7, with D perhaps assigned TRBD1 or TRBD2 (5 bases each). CDR1 and CDR2 (germline): DFQATT, SNEGSKA (reference sequence). The CDR3 covers 14 residues. The V and J ends lost 5 bases and 0 bases respectively, with 14 bases between them. This CDR3 reads CSARDGGHSYEQYF. DNA of the CDR3: TGCAGTGCTCGGGACGGAGGACACTCCTACGAGCAGTACTTC.

This clonotype appeared a single time. The chain uses TRBV30 and TRBJ2-5, with TRBD1 matching 10 bases. This CDR3 contains 15 residues. Germline CDR1 and CDR2: GTSNPN and SVGIG (reference sequence). V gave up 1 base and J gave up 4 bases; unmatched junction bases: 6. Here the CDR3 DNA reads TGTGCCTGGAGTGGACAGGGGGCTCCCGGAGAGACCCAGTACTTC. Translated: CAWSGQGAPGETQYF.

This chain links TRBV6-5 with TRBJ2-7; D call uncertain. The germline V gene encodes CDR1 MNHEY and CDR2 SVGAGI. Deletions cut 0 bases from V and 4 bases from J, with 16 bases between. The CDR3 totals 16 residues. The CDR3 loop reads CASSYSSRADSYEQYF. For the CDR3, the DNA is TGTGCCAGCAGTTACTCGAGTAGGGCGGATTCTTACGAGCAGTACTTC.

CDR3 protein: CASSLSESGHLSNYGYTF. In DNA, the CDR3 is TGTGCCAGCAGCTTATCCGAGTCGGGACACCTATCGAACTATGGCTACACCTTC. The chain employs TRBV7-9 and TRBJ1-2; tentative D call: TRBD1 (6 bases). This CDR3 has 18 residues. V lost 2 bases, J lost 2 bases, and 21 bases lay in between. CDR1 is SEHNR and CDR2 is FQNEAQ in the germline V gene (reference sequence).

The V call is TRBV12-3 or TRBV12-4, the J call TRBJ2-3, with TRBD1 matching 12 bases. This CDR3 is 15 amino acids long. V was pared by 7 bases and J by 4 bases, with 6 bases of the junction left unmatched. The chain's CDR3 is CASTPGQGASDTQYF. CDR3 nucleotides: TGTGCCAGCACCCCGGGACAGGGGGCATCAGATACGCAGTATTTT.

In DNA form, the CDR3 reads TGTGCCAGCAGCTTAAGGAGGGCCAAGTTCTTC. Its protein is CASSLRRAKFF. V is TRBV13 and J is TRBJ2-1; D is possibly TRBD2 (6 bases). Looked up from germline, CDR1 is PRHDT and CDR2 is FYEKMQ (reference sequence). Trimming removed 2 bases from V and 14 bases from J, with 10 bases in between. The CDR3 has 11 residues.